Listed below are T cell receptor beta chains from one sample, sequenced in a study of cytomegalovirus exposure and HLA in healthy donors. Here immunoSEQ multiplex PCR was the method, and the copy in TCRdb shows in-frame clones only, minus some. The sample holds just over 150,000 clones, 70% to 90% seen once. Sequencing was done on a sample of PBMCs. These receptors were taken from a woman between 18 and 30 years old in good health and CMV-seronegative. The CDR3 runs from the conserved cysteine through the conserved F or W. A D gene is named only where the DNA matches it firmly. Some rows have no size entry. The others give once, few or many, or a class for an expanded clone.

>16|TRBV6-4|TRBD1|TRBJ2-7|NA
TGTGCCAGCAGTGACTTAACTCCCCAGGGGGCCTACGAGCAGTACTTC
CASSDLTPQGAYEQYF
>13|TRBV6-6|NA|TRBJ1-6|NA
TGTGCCAGCAGCCCCCCCGGGAATTCACCCCTCCACTTT
CASSPPGNSPLHF
>15|TRBV28|TRBD1|TRBJ1-3|NA
TGTGCCAGCAGCCCCCCGACAGGGTCCGGAAACACCATATATTTT
CASSPPTGSGNTIYF
>15|TRBV11-2|TRBD1|TRBJ1-2|NA
TGTGCCAGCGGAAACTTTTACAGGGGAAACTATGGCTACACCTTC
CASGNFYRGNYGYTF
>15|TRBV14|NA|TRBJ2-2|once
TGTGCCAGCAGCCAAGATCGTCCGGGGACCGGGGAGCTGTTTTTT
CASSQDRPGTGELFF
>15|TRBV6-5|TRBD2|TRBJ2-5|NA
TGTGCCAGCAGGCCAGTAGCGGGGGGGTTGGGGACCCAGTACTTC
CASRPVAGGLGTQYF
>16|TRBV7-9|TRBD2|TRBJ2-1|NA
TGTGCCAGCAGCCTTAGGCGAGCGGGAGTGTACAATGAGCAGTTCTTC
CASSLRRAGVYNEQFF
>14|TRBV13|NA|TRBJ2-6|NA
TGTGCCAGCAGCCCCAACTCTGGGGCCAACGTCCTGACTTTC
CASSPNSGANVLTF
>16|TRBV4-2|NA|TRBJ1-3|NA
TGTGCCAGCAGCCAAGTTCAATGGACTGCGGAGAACACCATATATTTT
CASSQVQWTAENTIYF
>18|TRBV4-1|NA|TRBJ1-6|NA
TGCGCCAGCAGCCAAGTAGGAAGTCCTTCGCCAGGGGTCTCACCCCTCCACTTT
CASSQVGSPSPGVSPLHF
>12|TRBV5-4|TRBD1|TRBJ2-3|NA
TGTGCCAGCAGCCCAAGACAGGGTTGGCAGTATTTT
CASSPRQGWQYF
>14|TRBV18|NA|TRBJ1-2|NA
TGTGCCAGCTCACCACAGGGACTGGCGATATCCTACACCTTC
CASSPQGLAISYTF
>17|TRBV9|TRBD2|TRBJ2-5|few
TGTGCCAGCACCTCTGGACTAGCGGGGGGGCCTGGGGAGACCCAGTACTTC
CASTSGLAGGPGETQYF
>13|TRBV10-3|NA|TRBJ1-6|once
TGTGCCATCAGTCCTTTAGGGGATACACCCCTCCACTTT
CAISPLGDTPLHF
>14|TRBV13|NA|TRBJ1-1|NA
TGTGCCAGCAGCTTAGGGGTATCGGGCACTGAAGCTTTCTTT
CASSLGVSGTEAFF
>13|TRBV29-1|NA|TRBJ1-2|once
TGCAGCGTTGAAACAGGGTCGGGCTATGGCTACACCTTC
CSVETGSGYGYTF
>17|TRBV7-2|TRBD1|TRBJ1-5|NA
TGTGCCAGCAGCTTATTGGGGACAGGGTTGAACAATCAGCCCCAGCATTTT
CASSLLGTGLNNQPQHF
>14|TRBV5-4|NA|TRBJ2-7|NA
TGTGCCAGCAGCTTTCAGGGCACGGAGGGAGGGCAGTACTTC
CASSFQGTEGGQYF
>14|TRBV7-2|TRBD1|TRBJ1-2|NA
TGTGCCAGCAGCCCGGGGACAGGGCCCTATGGCTACACCTTC
CASSPGTGPYGYTF
>16|TRBV28|NA|TRBJ2-3|NA
TGTGCCATCACCGAAGTACAGGGTAGGGGCACAGATACGCAGTATTTT
CAITEVQGRGTDTQYF
>15|TRBV5-1|NA|TRBJ2-7|NA
TGCGCCAGCAGCTTGATACCCGGGGGTTATCGAGAGCAGTACTTC
CASSLIPGGYREQYF
>13|TRBV5-4|NA|TRBJ2-5|NA
TGTGCCAGCAGCTTGGGGCCACAAGAGACCCAGTACTTC
CASSLGPQETQYF
>14|TRBV6-5|TRBD1|TRBJ2-7|NA
TGTGCCAGCAGGAGACAGGGGGGACCTTACGAGCAGTACTTC
CASRRQGGPYEQYF
>16|TRBV4-3|NA|TRBJ2-2|medium-sized
TGCGCCAGCAGCCAAATTGGCCACCCTGGGCCCGGGGAGCTGTTTTTT
CASSQIGHPGPGELFF
>13|TRBV5-1|TRBD1|TRBJ2-7|NA
TGCGCCAGCAGCCTGACAGGGCCCTACGAGCAGTACTTC
CASSLTGPYEQYF
>15|TRBV18|TRBD2|TRBJ2-3|NA
TGTGCCAGCTCACCGGGACTAGCGGGTTGGGATACGCAGTATTTT
CASSPGLAGWDTQYF
>15|TRBV5-3|NA|TRBJ1-5|NA
TGTGCCAGAAGCTTTCGCCAGGGGAATGCCCAGCCCCAGCATTTT
CARSFRQGNAQPQHF
>15|TRBV5-1|NA|TRBJ2-1|NA
TGCGCCAGCGGGTCAGGGACTGGAGAACGGGGTGAGCAGTTCTTC
CASGSGTGERGEQFF
>15|TRBV5-4|TRBD2|TRBJ2-7|once
TGTGCCAGCAGCCCGCCGGGACTAGGGTTGAACGAGCAGTACTTC
CASSPPGLGLNEQYF